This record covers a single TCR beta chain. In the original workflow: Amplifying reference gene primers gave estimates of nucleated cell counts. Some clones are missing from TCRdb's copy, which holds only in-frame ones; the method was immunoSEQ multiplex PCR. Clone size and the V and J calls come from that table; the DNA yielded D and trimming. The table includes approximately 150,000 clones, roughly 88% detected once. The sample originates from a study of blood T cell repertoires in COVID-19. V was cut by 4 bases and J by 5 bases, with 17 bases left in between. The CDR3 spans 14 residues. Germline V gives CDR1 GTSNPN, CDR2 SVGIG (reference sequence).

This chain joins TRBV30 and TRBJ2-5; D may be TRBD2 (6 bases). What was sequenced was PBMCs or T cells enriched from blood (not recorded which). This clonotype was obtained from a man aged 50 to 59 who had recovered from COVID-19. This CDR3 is CAWNVRGGVETQYF. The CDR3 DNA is TGTGCCTGGAATGTAAGGGGAGGTGTGGAGACCCAGTACTTC. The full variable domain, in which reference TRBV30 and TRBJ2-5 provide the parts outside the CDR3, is SQTIHQWPATLVQPVGSPLSLECTVEGTSNPNLYWYRQAAGRGLQLLFYSVGIGQISSEVPQNLSASRPQDRQFILSSKKLLLSDSGFYLCAWNVRGGVETQYFGPGTRLLVL.